One and the same sample provided the 21 T cell receptor beta chains below, sequenced in a study of blood T cell repertoires in COVID-19. The method was immunoSEQ multiplex PCR; TCRdb's version includes in-frame clones alone and lacks a portion of them. The sample shows about 210,000 clones, around 76% of them seen only once. Sequencing was performed on peripheral blood. The receptors were gathered from a woman aged 55-70 years with COVID-19, enrolled during active disease.

The J gene is TRBJ2-7, the V gene TRBV7-8, with 12 bases aligning to TRBD1. CDR1 is SGHVS and CDR2 is FQNEAQ in the germline V gene. The CDR3 is 14 amino acids. Losses at the gene ends were 6 bases for V and 5 bases for J; bases not matched to a gene: 5. CDR3 sequence: CASSPGQGANEQYF. The CDR3 bases are TGTGCCAGCAGTCCGGGACAGGGGGCCAACGAGCAGTACTTC. The entire variable domain, with the rest obtained from reference TRBV7-8 and TRBJ2-7, is as follows: GAGVSQSPRYKVAKRGQDVALRCDPISGHVSLFWYQQALGQGPEFLTYFQNEAQLDKSGLPSDRFFAERPEGSVSTLKIQRTQQEDSAVYLCASSPGQGANEQYFGPGTRLTVT.

The V gene is TRBV2, the J gene TRBJ2-5, with 7 bases fitting TRBD2. Germline loops: CDR1 SNHLY, CDR2 FYNNEI. The V segment lost 4 bases and the J segment 2 bases; nucleotides outside the gene matches: 19. CDR3 length: 19 amino acids. For the CDR3, the DNA is TGTGCCAGCAGTGTCGCCTTGGGGCGGGCTAGCGGCTCTCAAGAGACCCAGTACTTC. It translates to CASSVALGRASGSQETQYF. Full variable domain (missing parts from reference TRBV2 and TRBJ2-5): EPEVTQTPSHQVTQMGQEVILRCVPISNHLYFYWYRQILGQKVEFLVSFYNNEISEKSEIFDDQFSVERPDGSNFTLKIRSTKLEDSAMYFCASSVALGRASGSQETQYFGPGTRLLVL.

The chain couples TRBV5-1 to TRBJ2-1; D may be TRBD2 (6 bases). The CDR3 length is 15 residues. Germline V gives CDR1 SGHRS, CDR2 YFSETQ. Trimming took off 0 bases at V and 12 bases at J, with 19 bases between the two ends. The CDR3 DNA reads TGCGCCAGCAGCTTGGGAGTTAGCGGTGAGGGTGGGCAGTTCTTC. This gives the protein CASSLGVSGEGGQFF.

This clone was counted a few times. The chain has TRBV6-5 and TRBJ1-5; 8 bases are a match to TRBD1. Looked up from germline, CDR1 is MNHEY and CDR2 is SVGAGI. This CDR3 contains 15 residues. The V segment lost 4 bases and the J segment 3 bases; nucleotides outside the gene matches: 5. The CDR3 DNA sequence: TGTGCCAGCAGTTCGGACAGGGCCCTCAATCAGCCCCAGCATTTT. It translates to CASSSDRALNQPQHF.

The chain is built from TRBV19 and TRBJ1-4, with D perhaps TRBD1 (6 bases). Trimming pared 5 bases from V and 0 bases from J, leaving 13 bases between. Germline V gene sequence: CDR1 LNHDA, CDR2 SQIVND (reference sequence). The CDR3 loop spans 16 amino acids. The CDR3 sequence is CASSAKTGATNEKLFF. CDR3 nucleotides: TGTGCCAGTAGTGCCAAGACAGGAGCAACTAATGAAAAACTGTTTTTT.

This chain joins TRBV7-9 and TRBJ2-2, with 9 nucleotides matching TRBD1. CDR3 length: 15 amino acids. Looked up from germline, CDR1 is SEHNR and CDR2 is FQNEAQ (reference sequence). The ends lost 5 bases at V and 5 bases at J; junction bases unmatched: 6. The CDR3, as DNA: TGTGCCAGCAGCAAACAGGGGGCAGGGACCGGGGAGCTGTTTTTT. Translated, it gives CASSKQGAGTGELFF.

This rearrangement joins TRBV5-4 to TRBJ2-5, with D possibly TRBD2 on 6 matching bases. The CDR3 spans 16 residues. Looked up from germline, CDR1 is SGHNT and CDR2 is YYREEE (reference sequence). The V end was cut by 0 bases, the J end by 1 base, with 13 bases between. The CDR3 sequence is CASSLAGGNRQETQYF. CDR3 nucleotides: TGTGCCAGCAGCTTGGCTGGGGGGAACCGCCAAGAGACCCAGTACTTC.

As to this clone: The junction departs from germline at one end; a sequencing error may be responsible. The gene calls are TRBV28 and TRBJ2-4; TRBD1 is a possible D gene (5 bases). This CDR3 contains 13 residues. Germline CDR1 is MDHEN and CDR2 is SYDVKM. CDR3 in amino acids: CASSPRPRGWIFF. CDR3 DNA sequence: TGTGCCAGCAGTCCCCGCCCAAGGGGCTGGATATTCTTC. The variable domain in full, completed from reference TRBV28 and TRBJ2-4, reads DVKVTQSSRYLVKRTGEKVFLECVQDMDHENMFWYRQDPGLGLRLIYFSYDVKMKEKGDIPEGYSVSREKKERFSLILESASTNQTSMYLCASSPRPRGWIFFGAGTRLSVL.

The chain combines TRBV28 with TRBJ1-2, with no clear D. The CDR3 runs 16 residues. Germline values: CDR1 MDHEN, CDR2 SYDVKM. V was shortened by 4 bases and J by 4 bases, with 19 bases between the two germline ends. The chain's CDR3 is CASSSPLRGTRYGYTF. CDR3 sequence (DNA): TGTGCCAGCAGTTCCCCCCTACGGGGAACTCGCTATGGCTACACCTTC.

The rearrangement joins TRBV19 to TRBJ2-1, with 9 positions matching TRBD1. From germline, CDR1 is LNHDA and CDR2 SQIVND (reference sequence). After removal of 5 bases from V and 8 bases from J, the junction contained 13 bases not matched to a gene. The CDR3 runs 16 residues. Here the CDR3 reads CASSASGGQGLHEQFF. The CDR3, as DNA: TGTGCCAGTAGTGCATCCGGGGGACAGGGACTGCATGAGCAGTTCTTC. Filled out from reference TRBV19 and TRBJ2-1, the complete variable domain reads DGGITQSPKYLFRKEGQNVTLSCEQNLNHDAMYWYRQDPGQGLRLIYYSQIVNDFQKGDIAEGYSVSREKKESFPLTVTSAQKNPTAFYLCASSASGGQGLHEQFFGPGTRLTVL.

The chain carries TRBV10-3 and TRBJ2-1, with a possible D match to TRBD2 (6 bases). Looked up from germline, CDR1 is ENHRY and CDR2 is SYGVKD. The CDR3 runs 14 residues. Trimming removed 4 bases at V and 10 bases at J, with 17 bases between. The CDR3 coding sequence is TGTGCCATCAGTGCCAGCGGGTTGAAGAGGGAGCAGTTCTTC. It is translated as CAISASGLKREQFF.

This sequence joins TRBV28 and TRBJ1-6; 10 bases agree with TRBD1. Trimming removed 3 bases from V and 12 bases from J; junction bases left unmatched: 5. Looked up from germline, CDR1 is MDHEN and CDR2 is SYDVKM. The CDR3 is 14 amino acids. CDR3 sequence: CASSLGTGVQPLHF. For the CDR3, the DNA is TGTGCCAGCAGTTTGGGGACAGGGGTTCAACCCCTCCACTTT.

The chain carries TRBV4-2 and TRBJ1-3; D is unresolved. Germline CDR1 reads LGHNA; CDR2 reads YNFKEQ. The length of the CDR3 is 16 residues. V lost 0 bases and J 4 bases, leaving 13 bases between the germline ends. CDR3 bases: TGTGCCAGCAGCCAAGATGGGCGGACTGAAGGAAACACCATATATTTT. Translating it yields CASSQDGRTEGNTIYF.

J is TRBJ2-7 and V is TRBV28; D is possibly TRBD1 (6 bases). CDR1 MDHEN and CDR2 SYDVKM come from the germline V gene. V was pared by 1 base and J by 4 bases, with 11 bases between. This CDR3 has 14 amino acids. The CDR3 sequence is CASSLSLGAYEQYV. DNA of the CDR3: TGTGCCAGCAGTTTATCTCTGGGGGCTTACGAGCAGTACGTC.

This chain uses TRBV5-4 with TRBJ2-5, with a possible D match to TRBD2 (5 bases). With 2 bases removed from V and 3 bases from J, the gap between germline ends came to 8 bases. This CDR3 contains 13 residues. Germline V lookup: CDR1 SGHNT, CDR2 YYREEE (reference sequence). The CDR3 is CASSFPGKETQYF. CDR3 nucleotide sequence: TGTGCCAGCAGCTTTCCGGGAAAAGAGACCCAGTACTTC.

The chain has TRBV5-4 and TRBJ2-7; possible D gene TRBD2, 5 bases. Germline V lookup: CDR1 SGHNT, CDR2 YYREEE (reference sequence). The ends were cut back, 4 bases at V and 6 bases at J, with 20 bases in the middle. The CDR3 contains 15 residues. CDR3 sequence (DNA): TGTGCCAGCAGCCTTCGAGGGCCAAGGCGCCTCGAGCAGTACGTC. It codes for CASSLRGPRRLEQYV.

The chain employs TRBV5-4 and TRBJ1-2; D remains unclear. Germline CDR1 and CDR2: SGHNT and YYREEE (reference sequence). Trimming removed 4 bases from V and 6 bases from J, with 13 bases in between. The CDR3 has 13 residues. CDR3 in amino acids: CASSPAGRDGYTF. DNA for the CDR3: TGTGCCAGCAGCCCGGCGGGAAGGGATGGCTACACCTTC.

A few counts support this clone. The chain links TRBV5-1 to TRBJ1-5, with D possibly TRBD1 on 6 matching bases. Between the trimmed V and J ends, which lost 2 bases and 1 base, there was a span of 10 bases. Germline loops: CDR1 SGHRS, CDR2 YFSETQ. The CDR3 sequence is 15 residues long. The CDR3 bases are TGCGCCAGCAGCTTCACTACAGGGAGCAATCAGCCCCAGCATTTT. Translation: CASSFTTGSNQPQHF.

This clone was seen a few times. This chain connects TRBV10-3 to TRBJ1-2; TRBD1 agrees at 7 bases. Germline V CDR1 and CDR2: ENHRY, SYGVKD. Unmatched junction bases numbered 3, after V lost 2 bases and J lost 3 bases. The CDR3 sequence is 14 residues long. The chain's CDR3 is CAISEGQEYYGYTF. CDR3 coding DNA: TGTGCCATCAGTGAGGGACAGGAATACTATGGCTACACCTTC.

The rearrangement joins TRBV5-6 to TRBJ1-1; D possibly corresponds to TRBD1 (6 bases). The V end was cut by 4 bases, the J end by 0 bases, with 10 bases between. Per the germline V gene, CDR1 is SGHDT and CDR2 is YYEEEE. The length of the CDR3 is 14 residues. This CDR3 reads CASSTGQLNTEAFF. For the CDR3, the DNA is TGTGCCAGCAGCACCGGACAGTTGAACACTGAAGCTTTCTTT. Combining the CDR3 with reference TRBV5-6 and TRBJ1-1 gives the whole variable domain DAGVTQSPTHLIKTRGQQVTLRCSPKSGHDTVSWYQQALGQGPQFIFQYYEEEERQRGNFPDRFSGHQFPNYSSELNVNALLLGDSALYLCASSTGQLNTEAFFGQGTRLTVV.

J is TRBJ2-7 and V is TRBV5-1; the D gene is possibly TRBD1 (6 bases). The V gene's germline CDR1 is SGHRS and CDR2 YFSETQ. This CDR3 contains 15 residues. V was shortened by 4 bases and J by 2 bases, with 16 bases between the two germline ends. CDR3 in DNA: TGCGCCAGCAGCCCCGAAACAGGGTTCACCTACGAGCAGTACTTC. It translates to CASSPETGFTYEQYF.